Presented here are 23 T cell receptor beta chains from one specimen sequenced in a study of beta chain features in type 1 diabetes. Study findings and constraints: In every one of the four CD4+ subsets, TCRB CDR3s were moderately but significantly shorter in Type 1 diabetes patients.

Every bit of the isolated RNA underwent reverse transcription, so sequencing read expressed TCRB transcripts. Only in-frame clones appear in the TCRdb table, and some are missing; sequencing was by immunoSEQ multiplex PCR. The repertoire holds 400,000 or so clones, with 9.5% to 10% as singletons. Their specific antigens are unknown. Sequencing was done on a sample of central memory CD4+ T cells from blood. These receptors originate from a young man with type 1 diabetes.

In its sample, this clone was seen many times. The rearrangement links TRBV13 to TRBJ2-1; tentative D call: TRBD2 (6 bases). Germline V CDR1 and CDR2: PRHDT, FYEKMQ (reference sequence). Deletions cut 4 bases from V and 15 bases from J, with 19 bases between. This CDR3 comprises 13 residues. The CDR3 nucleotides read TGTGCCAGCAGCTCTACGTCGGGACTTGACCTGTTCTTC. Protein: CASSSTSGLDLFF.

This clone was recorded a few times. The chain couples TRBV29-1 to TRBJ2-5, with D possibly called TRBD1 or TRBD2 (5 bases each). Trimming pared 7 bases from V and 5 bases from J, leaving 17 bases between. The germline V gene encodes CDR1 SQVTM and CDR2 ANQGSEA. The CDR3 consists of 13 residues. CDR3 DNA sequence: TGCAGCGGCGTCCGGGGCCCAGGGGAGACCCAGTACTTC. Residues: CSGVRGPGETQYF. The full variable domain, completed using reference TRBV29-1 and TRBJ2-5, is SAVISQKPSRDICQRGTSLTIQCQVDSQVTMMFWYRQQPGQSLTLIATANQGSEATYESGFVIDKFPISRPNLTFSTLTVSNMSPEDSSIYLCSGVRGPGETQYFGPGTRLLVL.

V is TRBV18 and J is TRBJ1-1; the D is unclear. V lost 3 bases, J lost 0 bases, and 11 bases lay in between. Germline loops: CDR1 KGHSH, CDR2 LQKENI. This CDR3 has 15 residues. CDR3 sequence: CASSPSLGLNTEAFF. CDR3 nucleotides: TGTGCCAGCTCACCGAGCCTCGGCCTGAACACTGAAGCTTTCTTT.

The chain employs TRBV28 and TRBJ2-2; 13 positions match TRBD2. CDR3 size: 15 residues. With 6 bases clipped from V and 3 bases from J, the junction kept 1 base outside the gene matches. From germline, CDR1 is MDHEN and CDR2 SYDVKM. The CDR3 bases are TGTGCCAGCAGGGGACTAGCGGGACACACCGGGGAGCTGTTTTTT. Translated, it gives CASRGLAGHTGELFF.

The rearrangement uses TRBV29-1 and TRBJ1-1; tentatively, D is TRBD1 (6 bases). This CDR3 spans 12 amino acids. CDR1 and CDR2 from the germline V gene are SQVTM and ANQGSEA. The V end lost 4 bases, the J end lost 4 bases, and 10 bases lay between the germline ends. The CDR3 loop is CSVAGDPTEAFF. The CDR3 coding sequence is TGCAGCGTTGCAGGGGACCCCACTGAAGCTTTCTTT.

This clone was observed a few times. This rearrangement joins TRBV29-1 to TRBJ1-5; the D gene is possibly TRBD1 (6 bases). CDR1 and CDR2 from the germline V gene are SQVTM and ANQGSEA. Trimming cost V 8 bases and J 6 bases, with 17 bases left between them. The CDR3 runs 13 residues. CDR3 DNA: TGCAGCACTGGGGAGGGGGATGGTCAGCCCCAGCATTTT. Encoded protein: CSTGEGDGQPQHF.

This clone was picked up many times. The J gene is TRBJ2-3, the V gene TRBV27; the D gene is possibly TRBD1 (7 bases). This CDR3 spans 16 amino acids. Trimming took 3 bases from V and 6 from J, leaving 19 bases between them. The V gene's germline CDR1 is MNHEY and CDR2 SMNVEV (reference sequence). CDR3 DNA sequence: TGTGCCAGCAGTTTGTCGCAGGGGGGCCGATTTGATACGCAGTATTTT. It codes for CASSLSQGGRFDTQYF.

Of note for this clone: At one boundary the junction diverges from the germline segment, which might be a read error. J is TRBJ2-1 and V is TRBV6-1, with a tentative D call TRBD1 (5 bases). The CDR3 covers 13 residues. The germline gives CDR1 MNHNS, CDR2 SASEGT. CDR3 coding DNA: TGTGCCATCAGTGTTACCAGGGACAATGAGCAGTTCTTC. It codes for CAISVTRDNEQFF.

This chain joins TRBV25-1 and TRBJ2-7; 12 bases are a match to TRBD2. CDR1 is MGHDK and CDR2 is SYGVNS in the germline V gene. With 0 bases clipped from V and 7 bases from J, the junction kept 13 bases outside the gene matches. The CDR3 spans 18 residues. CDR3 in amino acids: CASSEYGLLAGGPGEQYF. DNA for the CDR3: TGTGCCAGCAGTGAATATGGCCTGCTAGCGGGAGGGCCTGGTGAGCAGTACTTC.

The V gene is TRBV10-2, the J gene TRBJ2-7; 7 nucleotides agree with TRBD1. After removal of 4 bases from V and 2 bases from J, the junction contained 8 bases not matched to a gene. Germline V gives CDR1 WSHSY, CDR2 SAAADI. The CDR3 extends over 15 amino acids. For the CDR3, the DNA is TGCGCCAGCAGTGGTTCAGGGGGTGTCCCCTACGAGCAGTACTTC. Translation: CASSGSGGVPYEQYF.

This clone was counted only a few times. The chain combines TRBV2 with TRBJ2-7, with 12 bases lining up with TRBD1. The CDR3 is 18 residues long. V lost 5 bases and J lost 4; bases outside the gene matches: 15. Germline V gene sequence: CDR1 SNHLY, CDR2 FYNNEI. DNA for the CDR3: TGTGCCAGCAGTCCCGGGACAGGGGGCGCAGGCAGGGTGTACGAGCAGTACTTC. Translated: CASSPGTGGAGRVYEQYF.

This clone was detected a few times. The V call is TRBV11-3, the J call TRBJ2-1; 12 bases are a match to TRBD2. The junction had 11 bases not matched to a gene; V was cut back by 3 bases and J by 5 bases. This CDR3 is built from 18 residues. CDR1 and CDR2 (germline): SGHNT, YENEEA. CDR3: CASSFSSGRAAPHNEQFF. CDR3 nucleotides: TGTGCCAGCAGCTTCTCTAGCGGGAGGGCCGCCCCCCACAATGAGCAGTTCTTC.

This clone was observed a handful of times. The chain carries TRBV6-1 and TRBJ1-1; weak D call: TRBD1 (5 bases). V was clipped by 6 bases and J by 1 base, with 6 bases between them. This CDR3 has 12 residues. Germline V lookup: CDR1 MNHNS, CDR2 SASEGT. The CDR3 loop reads CASRGQNTEAFF. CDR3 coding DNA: TGTGCCAGCAGAGGACAGAACACTGAAGCTTTCTTT.

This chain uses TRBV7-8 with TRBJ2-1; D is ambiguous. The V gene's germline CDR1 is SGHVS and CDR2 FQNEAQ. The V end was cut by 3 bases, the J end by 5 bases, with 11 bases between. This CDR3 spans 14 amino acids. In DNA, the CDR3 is TGTGCCAGCAGCTTTGGGATCCAGGACAATGAGCAGTTCTTC. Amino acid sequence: CASSFGIQDNEQFF.

The CDR3 DNA reads as TGTGCCAGCAGTGAGGGTTGGGAGACCCAGTACTTC. Translation gives CASSEGWETQYF. The chain couples TRBV25-1 to TRBJ2-5; D is ambiguous. Germline values: CDR1 MGHDK, CDR2 SYGVNS. V lost 3 bases and J lost 5, with 7 bases in between. The CDR3 sequence is 12 residues long.

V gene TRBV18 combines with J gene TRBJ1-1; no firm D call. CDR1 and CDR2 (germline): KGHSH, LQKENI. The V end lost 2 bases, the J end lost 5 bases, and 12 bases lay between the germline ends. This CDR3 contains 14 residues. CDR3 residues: CASSPGGERTEAFF. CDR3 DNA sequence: TGTGCCAGCTCACCAGGCGGGGAGAGAACTGAAGCTTTCTTT.

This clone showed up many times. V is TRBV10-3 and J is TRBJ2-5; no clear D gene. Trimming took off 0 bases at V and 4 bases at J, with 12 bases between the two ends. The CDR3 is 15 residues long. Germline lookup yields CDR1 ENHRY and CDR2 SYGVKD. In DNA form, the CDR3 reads TGTGCCATCAGTGAGTCTGGGAACAGAAGAGAGACCCAGTACTTC. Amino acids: CAISESGNRRETQYF.

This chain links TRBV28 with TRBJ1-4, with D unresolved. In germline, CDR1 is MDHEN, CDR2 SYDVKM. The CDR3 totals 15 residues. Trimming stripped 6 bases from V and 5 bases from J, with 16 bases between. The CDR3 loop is CASSFRGGLNEKLFF. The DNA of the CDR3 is TGTGCCAGCAGCTTCAGAGGAGGCTTGAATGAAAAACTGTTTTTT.

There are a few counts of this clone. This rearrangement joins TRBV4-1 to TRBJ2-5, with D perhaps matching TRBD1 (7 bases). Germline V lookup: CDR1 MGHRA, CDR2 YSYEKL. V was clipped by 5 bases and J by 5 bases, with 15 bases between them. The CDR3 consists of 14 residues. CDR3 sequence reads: CASSENPGGETQYF. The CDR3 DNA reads TGCGCCAGCAGCGAAAATCCAGGGGGGGAGACCCAGTACTTC.

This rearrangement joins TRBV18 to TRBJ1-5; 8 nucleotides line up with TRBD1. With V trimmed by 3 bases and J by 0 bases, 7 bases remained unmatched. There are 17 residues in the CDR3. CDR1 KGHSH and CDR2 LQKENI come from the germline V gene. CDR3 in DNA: TGTGCCAGCTCACCGCAGGGGGCCGGAGTTAGCAATCAGCCCCAGCATTTT. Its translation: CASSPQGAGVSNQPQHF.

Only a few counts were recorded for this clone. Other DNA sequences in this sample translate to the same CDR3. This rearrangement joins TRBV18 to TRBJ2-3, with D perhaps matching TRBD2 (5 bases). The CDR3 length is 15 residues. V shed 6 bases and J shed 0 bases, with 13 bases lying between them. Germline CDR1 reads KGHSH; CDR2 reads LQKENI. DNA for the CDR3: TGTGCCAGCTCCCCCCGGACGGGGAGCACAGATACGCAGTATTTT. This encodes CASSPRTGSTDTQYF.

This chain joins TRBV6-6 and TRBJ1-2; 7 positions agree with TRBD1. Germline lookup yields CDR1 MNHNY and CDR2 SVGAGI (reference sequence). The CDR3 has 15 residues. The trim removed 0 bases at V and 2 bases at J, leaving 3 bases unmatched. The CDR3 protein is CASSYSAGGNYGYTF. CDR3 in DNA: TGTGCCAGCAGTTACTCCGCAGGGGGGAACTATGGCTACACCTTC.

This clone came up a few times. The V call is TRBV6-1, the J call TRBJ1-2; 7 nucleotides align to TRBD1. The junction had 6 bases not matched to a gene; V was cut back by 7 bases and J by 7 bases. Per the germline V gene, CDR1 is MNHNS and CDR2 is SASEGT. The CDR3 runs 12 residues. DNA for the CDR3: TGTGCCAGCACCGACAGGGCTCGTGGCTACACCTTC. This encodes CASTDRARGYTF.